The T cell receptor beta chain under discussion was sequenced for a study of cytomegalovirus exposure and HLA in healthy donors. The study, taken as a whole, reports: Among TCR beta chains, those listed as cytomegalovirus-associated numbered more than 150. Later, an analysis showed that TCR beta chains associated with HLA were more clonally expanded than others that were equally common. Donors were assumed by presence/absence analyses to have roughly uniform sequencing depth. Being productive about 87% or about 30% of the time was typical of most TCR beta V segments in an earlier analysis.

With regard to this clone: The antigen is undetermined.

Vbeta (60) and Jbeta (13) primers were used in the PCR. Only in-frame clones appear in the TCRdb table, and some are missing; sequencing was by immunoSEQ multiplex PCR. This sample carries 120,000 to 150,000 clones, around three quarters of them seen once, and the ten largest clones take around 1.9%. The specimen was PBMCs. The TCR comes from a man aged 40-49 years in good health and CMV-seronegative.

The CDR3 sequence: CASSLGATAGGGDNEQFF. The CDR3 nucleotides read TGTGCCAGCAGCTTAGGCGCTACGGCGGGAGGGGGGGACAATGAGCAGTTCTTC. V usage is TRBV11-3 and J usage is TRBJ2-1; 9 bases are shared with TRBD2. Trimming removed 1 base from V and 5 bases from J; junction bases left unmatched: 12. This CDR3 is built from 18 residues. Looked up from germline, CDR1 is SGHNT and CDR2 is YENEEA.